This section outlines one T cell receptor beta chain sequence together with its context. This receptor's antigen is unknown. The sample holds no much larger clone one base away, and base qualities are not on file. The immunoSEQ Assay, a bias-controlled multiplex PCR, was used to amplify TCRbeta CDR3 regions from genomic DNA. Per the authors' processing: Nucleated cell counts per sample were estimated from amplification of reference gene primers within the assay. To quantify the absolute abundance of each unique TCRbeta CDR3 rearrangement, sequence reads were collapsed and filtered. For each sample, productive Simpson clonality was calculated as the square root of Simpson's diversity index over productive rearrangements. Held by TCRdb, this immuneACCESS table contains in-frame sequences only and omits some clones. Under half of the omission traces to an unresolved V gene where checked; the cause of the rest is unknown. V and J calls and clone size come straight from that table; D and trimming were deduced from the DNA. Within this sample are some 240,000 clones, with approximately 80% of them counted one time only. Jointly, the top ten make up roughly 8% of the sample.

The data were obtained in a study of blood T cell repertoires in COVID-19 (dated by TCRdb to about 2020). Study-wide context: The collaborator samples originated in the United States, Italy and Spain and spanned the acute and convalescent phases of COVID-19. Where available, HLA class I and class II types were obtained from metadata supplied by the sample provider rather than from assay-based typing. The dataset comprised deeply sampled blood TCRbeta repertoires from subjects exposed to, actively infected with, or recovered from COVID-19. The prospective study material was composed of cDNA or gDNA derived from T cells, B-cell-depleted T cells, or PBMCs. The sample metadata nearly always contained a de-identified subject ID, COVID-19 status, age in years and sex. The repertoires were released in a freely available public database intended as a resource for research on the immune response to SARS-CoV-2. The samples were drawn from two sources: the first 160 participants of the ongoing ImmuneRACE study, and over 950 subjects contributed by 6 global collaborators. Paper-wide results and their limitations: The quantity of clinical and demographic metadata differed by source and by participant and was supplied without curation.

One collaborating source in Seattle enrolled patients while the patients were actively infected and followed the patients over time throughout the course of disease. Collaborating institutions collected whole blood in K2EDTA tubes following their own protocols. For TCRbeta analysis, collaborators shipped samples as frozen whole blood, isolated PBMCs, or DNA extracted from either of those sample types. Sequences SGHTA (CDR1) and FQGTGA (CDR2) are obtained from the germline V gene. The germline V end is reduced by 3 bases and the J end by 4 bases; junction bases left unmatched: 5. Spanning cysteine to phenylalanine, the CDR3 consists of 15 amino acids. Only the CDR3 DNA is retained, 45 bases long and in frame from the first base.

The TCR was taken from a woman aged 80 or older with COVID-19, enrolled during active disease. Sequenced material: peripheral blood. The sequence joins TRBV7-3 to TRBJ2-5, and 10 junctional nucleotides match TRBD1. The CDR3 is CASSLTGGEGETQYF. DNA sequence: TGTGCCAGCAGCTTGACAGGGGGCGAGGGAGAGACCCAGTACTTC.